The 18 T cell receptor beta chains reported below all come from one sample, sequenced in a study of shared clonotypes between healthy human individuals. Generated by immunoSEQ multiplex PCR, the TCRdb table keeps only in-frame clones and is missing some. The sample has around 2.5 million clones; 90% to 95% are singletons. What was sequenced was naive CD4+ T cells from PBMCs. Sample subset: CD45RA+ positively selected. The receptors stem from a young man in good health. Some clones in this sample may be carry-over from other donors' samples.

The chain carries TRBV2 and TRBJ2-3; a possible D gene is TRBD2 (5 bases). The V gene's germline CDR1 is SNHLY and CDR2 FYNNEI. V gave up 4 bases and J gave up 6 bases, with 8 bases separating them. CDR3 length equals 12 residues. The CDR3 reads CASSGTRDTQYF. The DNA of the CDR3 is TGTGCCAGCAGTGGAACTAGGGATACGCAGTATTTT.

J is TRBJ2-7 and V is TRBV7-2; D gene ambiguous. CDR1 is SGHTA and CDR2 is FQGNSA in the germline V gene. The CDR3 extends over 15 amino acids. Between the trimmed V and J ends, which lost 6 bases and 2 bases, there was a span of 17 bases. This CDR3 reads CASSSRGPQAYEQYF. The CDR3 nucleotides read TGTGCCAGCAGTTCGCGTGGCCCCCAGGCCTACGAGCAGTACTTC.

The CDR3 loop reads CASSQVGRGLNTEAFF. The CDR3 nucleotides are TGTGCCAGCAGCCAAGTCGGCAGGGGCCTGAACACTGAAGCTTTCTTT. The V gene is TRBV4-2, the J gene TRBJ1-1; the D gene is possibly TRBD1 (6 bases). V shed 1 base and J shed 0 bases, with 12 bases lying between them. The germline gives CDR1 LGHNA, CDR2 YNFKEQ. This CDR3 is 16 amino acids long.

The chain is built from TRBV19 and TRBJ1-3, with D unresolved. The germline V gene has CDR1 LNHDA and CDR2 SQIVND (reference sequence). V was pared by 10 bases and J by 0 bases, with 19 bases between. CDR3 length: 16 amino acids. The CDR3 coding sequence is TGTGCCACTAAACCCTCTTCATTACACTCTGGAAACACCATATATTTT. This codes for CATKPSSLHSGNTIYF.

The chain combines TRBV6-5 with TRBJ2-7; 10 bases are shared with TRBD2. CDR1 and CDR2 (germline): MNHEY, SVGAGI. J was trimmed by 4 bases and V by 0 bases; bases with no gene match: 6. This CDR3 is built from 16 residues. The CDR3: CASSYSMASGSYEQYF. The CDR3 coding sequence is TGTGCCAGCAGTTACTCGATGGCTAGCGGGAGTTACGAGCAGTACTTC.

The chain uses TRBV25-1 and TRBJ2-7; possible D gene TRBD1, 6 bases. The CDR3 totals 14 residues. V lost 3 bases and J lost 0, with 9 bases in between. CDR1 and CDR2 (germline): MGHDK, SYGVNS. The CDR3 region is CASSDRTDSYEQYF. The CDR3 DNA follows: TGTGCCAGCAGTGACAGGACAGACTCCTACGAGCAGTACTTC.

The chain uses TRBV28 and TRBJ2-7; 7 bases line up with TRBD2. J gave up 1 base and V 8 bases, and 8 bases lay outside the gene matches. This CDR3 comprises 14 residues. CDR1 and CDR2 from the germline V gene are MDHEN and SYDVKM. This CDR3 reads CASGGTIKSYEQYF. The CDR3 DNA follows: TGTGCCAGCGGGGGGACTATAAAATCCTACGAGCAGTACTTC.

CDR3 coding DNA: TGTGCCAGCAGTTTCCGACCACCTTACGAGCAGTACTTC. This gives the protein CASSFRPPYEQYF. The J gene is TRBJ2-7, the V gene TRBV28; D ambiguous. This CDR3 has 13 amino acids. Germline lookup yields CDR1 MDHEN and CDR2 SYDVKM. V shed 3 bases and J shed 4 bases, with 10 bases lying between them.

V gene TRBV6-5 combines with J gene TRBJ2-1; possibly TRBD2 for D (6 bases). The length of the CDR3 is 11 residues. Germline CDR1 is MNHEY and CDR2 is SVGAGI. Trimming pared 5 bases from V and 13 bases from J, leaving 12 bases between. CDR3 sequence: CASSDSGVQFF. The CDR3 bases are TGTGCCAGCAGTGATAGCGGAGTTCAGTTCTTC.

This chain links TRBV9 with TRBJ2-1; the D call may be TRBD1 or TRBD2 (6 bases each). Germline V gene data show CDR1 as SGDLS and CDR2 as YYNGEE. V gave up 6 bases and J gave up 0 bases, with 13 bases separating them. The CDR3 loop spans 15 amino acids. DNA of the CDR3: TGTGCCAGCACCACCGGGGGCGTCTCCTACAATGAGCAGTTCTTC. This translates into CASTTGGVSYNEQFF.

The chain carries TRBV7-8 and TRBJ1-1, with 7 bases identical to TRBD1. The trim removed 4 bases at V and 4 bases at J, leaving 6 bases unmatched. The CDR3 runs to 14 residues. The V gene's germline CDR1 is SGHVS and CDR2 FQNEAQ. DNA of the CDR3: TGTGCCAGCAGCTCTGACAGGGCGGGCACTGAAGCTTTCTTT. Translated: CASSSDRAGTEAFF.

V usage is TRBV6-1 and J usage is TRBJ1-1, with D unclear. V was trimmed by 8 bases and J by 7 bases, leaving 20 bases between them. Germline V gene sequence: CDR1 MNHNS, CDR2 SASEGT. The CDR3 loop spans 14 amino acids. CDR3 amino acids: CASFIGGWQGEAFF. CDR3 nucleotides: TGTGCCAGCTTTATCGGAGGGTGGCAAGGTGAAGCTTTCTTT.

The chain employs TRBV19 and TRBJ1-4; TRBD1 aligns across 10 bases. V shed 6 bases, J shed 8 bases, and the junction held 0 bases outside the gene matches. There are 12 residues in the CDR3. Germline V gives CDR1 LNHDA, CDR2 SQIVND (reference sequence). The CDR3 DNA sequence: TGTGCCAGTAGGGACAGGGGGGAAAAACTGTTTTTT. It translates to CASRDRGEKLFF.

The genes are TRBV4-1 and TRBJ2-3; TRBD2 aligns across 10 bases. The CDR3 is made up of 18 amino acids. CDR1 is MGHRA, CDR2 YSYEKL, per germline. V was clipped by 4 bases and J by 5 bases; unmatched bases: 15. CDR3 DNA: TGCGCCAGCAGCCCGAGACGTAGTACAGGGACTAGCGAAGATACGCAGTATTTT. Protein product: CASSPRRSTGTSEDTQYF.

The chain recombines TRBV28 with TRBJ2-5; 10 bases agree with TRBD1. CDR3 length: 15 amino acids. V gave up 2 bases and J gave up 6 bases; unmatched junction bases: 6. From germline, CDR1 is MDHEN and CDR2 SYDVKM. The CDR3 loop is CASSLAGQGTKTQYF. CDR3 nucleotide sequence: TGTGCCAGCAGTTTAGCGGGACAGGGGACAAAGACCCAGTACTTC.

About this clone: At the DNA level, this CDR3 is encoded by other sequences in the same sample as well. The V and J genes are TRBV29-1 and TRBJ1-2; no firm D call. CDR1 and CDR2 (germline): SQVTM, ANQGSEA. V was shortened by 4 bases and J by 3 bases, with 12 bases between the two germline ends. The CDR3 runs 13 residues. The CDR3 here is CSVARPTHYGYTF. The DNA for the CDR3 is TGCAGCGTTGCCCGACCCACTCACTATGGCTACACCTTC.

This rearrangement joins TRBV2 to TRBJ2-1; 11 bases line up with TRBD2. Germline V gives CDR1 SNHLY, CDR2 FYNNEI. The CDR3 consists of 16 residues. The junction had 12 bases not matched to a gene; V was cut back by 7 bases and J by 7 bases. The CDR3 is CASNPTSGSFGNEQFF. Written as DNA, the CDR3 is TGTGCCAGCAACCCAACTAGCGGGAGTTTTGGGAATGAGCAGTTCTTC.

V usage is TRBV19 and J usage is TRBJ2-6; TRBD1 agrees at 8 bases. CDR1 is LNHDA and CDR2 is SQIVND in the germline V gene (reference sequence). The CDR3 loop spans 15 amino acids. After removal of 10 bases from V and 0 bases from J, the junction contained 5 bases not matched to a gene. CDR3 loop: CATGTGYSGANVLTF. In DNA form, the CDR3 reads TGTGCCACCGGGACAGGTTACTCTGGGGCCAACGTCCTGACTTTC.